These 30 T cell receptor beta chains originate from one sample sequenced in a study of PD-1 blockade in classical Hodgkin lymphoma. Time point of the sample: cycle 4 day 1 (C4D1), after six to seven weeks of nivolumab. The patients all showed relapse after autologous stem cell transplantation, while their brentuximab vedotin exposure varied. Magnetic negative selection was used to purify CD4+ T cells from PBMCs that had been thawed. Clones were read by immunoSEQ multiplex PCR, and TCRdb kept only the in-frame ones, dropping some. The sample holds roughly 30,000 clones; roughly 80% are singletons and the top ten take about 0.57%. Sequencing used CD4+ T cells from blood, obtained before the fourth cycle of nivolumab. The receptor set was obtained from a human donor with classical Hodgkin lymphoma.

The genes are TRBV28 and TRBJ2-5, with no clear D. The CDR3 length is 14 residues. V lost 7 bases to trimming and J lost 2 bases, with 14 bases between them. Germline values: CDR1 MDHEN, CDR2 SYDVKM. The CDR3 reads CASTPSALQETQYF. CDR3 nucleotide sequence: TGTGCCAGCACCCCTTCGGCCCTACAAGAGACCCAGTACTTC. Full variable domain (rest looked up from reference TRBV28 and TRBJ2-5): DVKVTQSSRYLVKRTGEKVFLECVQDMDHENMFWYRQDPGLGLRLIYFSYDVKMKEKGDIPEGYSVSREKKERFSLILESASTNQTSMYLCASTPSALQETQYFGPGTRLLVL.

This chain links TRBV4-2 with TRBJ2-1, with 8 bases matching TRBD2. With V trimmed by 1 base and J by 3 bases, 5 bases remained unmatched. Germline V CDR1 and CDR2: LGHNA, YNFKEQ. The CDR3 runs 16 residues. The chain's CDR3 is CASSQVRRGDYNEQFF. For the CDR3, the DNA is TGTGCCAGCAGCCAAGTAAGGCGGGGGGACTACAATGAGCAGTTCTTC.

The CDR3 sequence is CASSYSAKNIQYF. CDR3 sequence (DNA): TGTGCCAGCAGTTACTCGGCTAAAAACATTCAGTACTTC. V gene TRBV6-5 combines with J gene TRBJ2-4; no clear D. The CDR3 is 13 residues long. V lost 0 bases to trimming and J lost 4 bases, with 4 bases between them. Germline V lookup: CDR1 MNHEY, CDR2 SVGAGI.

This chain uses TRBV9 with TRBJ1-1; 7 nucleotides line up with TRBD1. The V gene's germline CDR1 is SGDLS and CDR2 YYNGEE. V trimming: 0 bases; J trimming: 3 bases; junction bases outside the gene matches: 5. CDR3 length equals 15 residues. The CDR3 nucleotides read TGTGCCAGCAGCGTAGGGGACAGAAGAGACACTGAAGCTTTCTTT. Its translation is CASSVGDRRDTEAFF.

The CDR3 bases are TGTGCCAGCAAGGACCCTCTCGGGAGCGGGGAGCTGTTTTTT. It specifies CASKDPLGSGELFF. The chain links TRBV6-6 to TRBJ2-2, with D possibly TRBD2 on 6 matching bases. Germline CDR1 and CDR2: MNHNY and SVGAGI (reference sequence). The CDR3 has 14 residues. V lost 7 bases and J 7 bases, leaving 16 bases between the germline ends.

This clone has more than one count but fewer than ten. The CDR3 sequence: CASSVDREAGEQYF. CDR3 bases: TGTGCCAGCAGCGTAGACAGGGAGGCTGGAGAGCAGTACTTC. This chain connects TRBV9 to TRBJ2-7; D possibly matches TRBD1 or TRBD2 (6 bases each). The CDR3 contains 14 residues. Germline V gene data show CDR1 as SGDLS and CDR2 as YYNGEE. V was pared by 0 bases and J by 7 bases, with 14 bases between.

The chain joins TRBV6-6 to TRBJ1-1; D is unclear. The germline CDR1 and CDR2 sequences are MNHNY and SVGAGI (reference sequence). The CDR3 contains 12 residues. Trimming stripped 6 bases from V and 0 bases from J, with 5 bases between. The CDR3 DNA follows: TGTGCCAGCAGCCAGTTGAACACTGAAGCTTTCTTT. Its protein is CASSQLNTEAFF.

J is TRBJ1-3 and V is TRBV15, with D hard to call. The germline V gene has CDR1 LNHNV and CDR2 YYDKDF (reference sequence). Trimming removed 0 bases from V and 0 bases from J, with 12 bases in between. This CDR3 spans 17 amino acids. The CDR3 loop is CATSRDLTVSSGNTIYF. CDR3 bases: TGTGCCACCAGCAGAGATCTGACGGTGAGCTCTGGAAACACCATATATTTT.

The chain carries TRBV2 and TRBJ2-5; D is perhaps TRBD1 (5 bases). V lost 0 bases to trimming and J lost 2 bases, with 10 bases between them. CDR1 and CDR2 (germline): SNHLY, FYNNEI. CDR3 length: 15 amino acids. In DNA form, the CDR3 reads TGTGCCAGCAGTGAAGCGGTCGGACAACAAGAGACCCAGTACTTC. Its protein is CASSEAVGQQETQYF.

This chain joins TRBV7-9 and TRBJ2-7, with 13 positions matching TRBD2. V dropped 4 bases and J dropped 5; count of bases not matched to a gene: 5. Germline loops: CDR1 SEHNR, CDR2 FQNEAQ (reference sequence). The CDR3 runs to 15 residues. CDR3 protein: CASSSRLAGGHEQYF. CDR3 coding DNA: TGTGCCAGCAGCTCCCGACTAGCGGGAGGTCACGAGCAGTACTTC.

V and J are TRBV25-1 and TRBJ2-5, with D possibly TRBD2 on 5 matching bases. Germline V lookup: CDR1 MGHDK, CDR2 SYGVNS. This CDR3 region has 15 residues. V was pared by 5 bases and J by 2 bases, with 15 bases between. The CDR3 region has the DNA TGTGCCAGCAGTACCACTCGGGGTCTACAAGAGACCCAGTACTTC. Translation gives CASSTTRGLQETQYF.

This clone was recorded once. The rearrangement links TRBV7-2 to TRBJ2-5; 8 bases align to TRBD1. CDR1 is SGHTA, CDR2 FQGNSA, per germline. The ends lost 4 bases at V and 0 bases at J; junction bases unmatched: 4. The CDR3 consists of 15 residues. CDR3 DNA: TGTGCCAGCAGCTCCAACAGGGGGTACCAAGAGACCCAGTACTTC. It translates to CASSSNRGYQETQYF.

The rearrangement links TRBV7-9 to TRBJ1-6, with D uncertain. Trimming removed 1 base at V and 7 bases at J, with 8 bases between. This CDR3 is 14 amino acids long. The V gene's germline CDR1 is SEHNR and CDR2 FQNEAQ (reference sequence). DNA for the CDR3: TGTGCCAGCAGCTTAGACCCTGGGAATTCACCCCTCCACTTT. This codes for CASSLDPGNSPLHF.

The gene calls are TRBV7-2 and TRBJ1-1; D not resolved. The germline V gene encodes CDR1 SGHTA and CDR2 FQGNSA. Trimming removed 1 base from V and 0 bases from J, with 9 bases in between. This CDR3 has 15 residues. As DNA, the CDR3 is TGTGCCAGCAGCTTAGGCGTGTCTTTGAACACTGAAGCTTTCTTT. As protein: CASSLGVSLNTEAFF.

CDR3 nucleotide sequence: TGTGCCAGCAGTTTATCAGGGATTCTTCAGCCCCAGCATTTT. The encoded protein is CASSLSGILQPQHF. This rearrangement joins TRBV28 to TRBJ1-5; a possible D gene is TRBD1 (5 bases). The germline V gene encodes CDR1 MDHEN and CDR2 SYDVKM. CDR3 length: 14 amino acids. Trimming left V 1 base short and J 6 bases short, with 10 bases between. The whole variable domain, filled in from reference TRBV28 and TRBJ1-5, reads DVKVTQSSRYLVKRTGEKVFLECVQDMDHENMFWYRQDPGLGLRLIYFSYDVKMKEKGDIPEGYSVSREKKERFSLILESASTNQTSMYLCASSLSGILQPQHFGDGTRLSIL.

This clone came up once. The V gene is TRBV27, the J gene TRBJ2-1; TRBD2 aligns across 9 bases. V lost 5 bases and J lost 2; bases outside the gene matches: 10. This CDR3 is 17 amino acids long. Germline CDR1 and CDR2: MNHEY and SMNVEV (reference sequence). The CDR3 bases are TGTGCCAGCAGTCGCCCCGGGGCGGGAGGGCCCTACAATGAGCAGTTCTTC. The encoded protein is CASSRPGAGGPYNEQFF.

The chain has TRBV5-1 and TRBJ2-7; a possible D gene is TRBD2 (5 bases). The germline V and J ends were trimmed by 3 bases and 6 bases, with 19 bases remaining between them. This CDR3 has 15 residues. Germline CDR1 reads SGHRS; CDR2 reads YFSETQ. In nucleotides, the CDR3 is TGCGCCAGCAGCTGGACGGGCTTCGGGATGGCCGAGCAGTACTTC. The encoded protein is CASSWTGFGMAEQYF. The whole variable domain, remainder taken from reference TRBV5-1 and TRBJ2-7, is KAGVTQTPRYLIKTRGQQVTLSCSPISGHRSVSWYQQTPGQGLQFLFEYFSETQRNKGNFPGRFSGRQFSNSRSEMNVSTLELGDSALYLCASSWTGFGMAEQYFGPGTRLTVT.

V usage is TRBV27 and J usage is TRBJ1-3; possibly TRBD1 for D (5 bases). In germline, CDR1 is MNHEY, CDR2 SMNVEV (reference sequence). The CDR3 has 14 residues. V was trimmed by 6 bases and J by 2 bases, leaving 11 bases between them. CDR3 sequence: CASRSRAPGNTIYF. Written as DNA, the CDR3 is TGTGCCAGCAGGAGCAGGGCTCCTGGAAACACCATATATTTT.

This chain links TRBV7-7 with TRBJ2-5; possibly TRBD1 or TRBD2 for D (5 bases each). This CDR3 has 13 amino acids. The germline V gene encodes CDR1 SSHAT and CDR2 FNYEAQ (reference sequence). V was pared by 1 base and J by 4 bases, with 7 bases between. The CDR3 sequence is CASSLDGGETQYF. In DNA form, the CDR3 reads TGTGCCAGCAGCTTAGATGGGGGAGAGACCCAGTACTTC.

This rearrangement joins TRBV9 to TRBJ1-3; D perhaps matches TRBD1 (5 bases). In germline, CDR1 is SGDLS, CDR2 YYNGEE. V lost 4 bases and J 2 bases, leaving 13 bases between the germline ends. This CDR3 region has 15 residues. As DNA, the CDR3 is TGTGCCAGCAGCACCAGGGCTTCGGCTGGAAACACCATATATTTT. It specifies CASSTRASAGNTIYF.

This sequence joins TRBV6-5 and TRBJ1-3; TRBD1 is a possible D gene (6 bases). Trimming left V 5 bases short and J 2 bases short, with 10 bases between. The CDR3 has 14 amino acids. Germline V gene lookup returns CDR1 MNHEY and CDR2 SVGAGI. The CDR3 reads CASSNTGTGNTIYF. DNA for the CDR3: TGTGCCAGCAGTAATACAGGGACTGGAAACACCATATATTTT.

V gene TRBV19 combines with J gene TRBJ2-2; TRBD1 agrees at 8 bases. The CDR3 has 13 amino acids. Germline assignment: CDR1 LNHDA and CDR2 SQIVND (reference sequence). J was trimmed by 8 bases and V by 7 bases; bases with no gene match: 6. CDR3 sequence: CASNNDRGGELFF. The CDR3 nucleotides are TGTGCCAGTAATAACGACAGGGGTGGGGAGCTGTTTTTT.

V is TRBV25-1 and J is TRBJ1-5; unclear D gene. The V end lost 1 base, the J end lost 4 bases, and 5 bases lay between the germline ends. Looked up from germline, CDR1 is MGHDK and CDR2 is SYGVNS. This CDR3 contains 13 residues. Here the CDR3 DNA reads TGTGCCAGCAGTGAATCCTCAAATCAGCCCCAGCATTTT. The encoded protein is CASSESSNQPQHF.

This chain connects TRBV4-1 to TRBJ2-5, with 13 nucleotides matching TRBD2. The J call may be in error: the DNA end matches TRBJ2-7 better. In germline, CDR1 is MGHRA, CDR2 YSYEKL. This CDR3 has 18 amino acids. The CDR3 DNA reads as TGCGCCAGCAGCCAAGAGACTAGCGGGGGGCCTTACTCCTACGAGCAGTACTTC. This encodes CASSQETSGGPYSYEQYF.

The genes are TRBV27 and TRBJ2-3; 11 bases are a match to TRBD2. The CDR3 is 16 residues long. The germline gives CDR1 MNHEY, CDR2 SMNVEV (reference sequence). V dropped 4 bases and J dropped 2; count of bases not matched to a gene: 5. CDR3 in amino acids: CASSSGLAASTDTQYF. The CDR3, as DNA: TGTGCCAGCAGTTCGGGACTAGCGGCCTCCACAGATACGCAGTATTTT.

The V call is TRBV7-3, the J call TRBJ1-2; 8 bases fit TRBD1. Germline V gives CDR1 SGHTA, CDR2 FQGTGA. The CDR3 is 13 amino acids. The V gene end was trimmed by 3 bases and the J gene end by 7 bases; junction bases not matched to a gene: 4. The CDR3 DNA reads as TGTGCCAGCAGCTTGGGACAGGATGCTGGCTACACCTTC. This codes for CASSLGQDAGYTF. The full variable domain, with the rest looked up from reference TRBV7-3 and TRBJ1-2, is GAGVSQTPSNKVTEKGKYVELRCDPISGHTALYWYRQSLGQGPEFLIYFQGTGAADDSGLPNDRFFAVRPEGSVSTLKIQRTERGDSAVYLCASSLGQDAGYTFGSGTRLTVV.

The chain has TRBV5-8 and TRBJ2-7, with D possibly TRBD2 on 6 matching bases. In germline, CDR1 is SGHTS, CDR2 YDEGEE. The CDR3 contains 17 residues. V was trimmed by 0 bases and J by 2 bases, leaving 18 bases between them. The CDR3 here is CASSLGGTSGGAYEQYF. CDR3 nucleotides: TGTGCCAGCAGCTTGGGGGGGACCTCAGGAGGGGCCTACGAGCAGTACTTC.

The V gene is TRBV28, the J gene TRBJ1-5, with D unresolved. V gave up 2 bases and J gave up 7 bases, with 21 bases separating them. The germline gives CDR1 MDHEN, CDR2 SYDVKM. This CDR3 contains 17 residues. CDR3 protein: CASSLGRTYKRGQPQHF. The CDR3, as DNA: TGTGCCAGCAGTTTAGGAAGAACCTATAAGCGAGGGCAGCCCCAGCATTTT.

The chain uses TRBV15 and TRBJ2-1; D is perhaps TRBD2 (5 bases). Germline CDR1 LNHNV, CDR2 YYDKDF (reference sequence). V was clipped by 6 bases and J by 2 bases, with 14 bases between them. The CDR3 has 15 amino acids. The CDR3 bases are TGTGCCACCAGTAAGGAGGATTACCCCTACAATGAGCAGTTCTTC. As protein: CATSKEDYPYNEQFF. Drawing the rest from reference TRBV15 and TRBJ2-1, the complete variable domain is DAMVIQNPRYQVTQFGKPVTLSCSQTLNHNVMYWYQQKSSQAPKLLFHYYDKDFNNEADTPDNFQSRRPNTSFCFLDIRSPGLGDTAMYLCATSKEDYPYNEQFFGPGTRLTVL.

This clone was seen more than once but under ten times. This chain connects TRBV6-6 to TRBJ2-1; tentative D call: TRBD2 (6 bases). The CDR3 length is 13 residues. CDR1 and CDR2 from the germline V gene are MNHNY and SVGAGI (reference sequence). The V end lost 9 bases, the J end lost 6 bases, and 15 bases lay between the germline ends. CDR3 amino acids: CASWRVSSNEQFF. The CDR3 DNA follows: TGTGCCAGTTGGAGGGTATCAAGCAATGAGCAGTTCTTC.